The source of this T cell receptor beta chain is a study of CD8 T cells in ankylosing spondylitis. Whole-study results and caveats: A subset of motif variants has previously been described in the synovial fluid and blood of reactive arthritis. Among TCR beta sequences, a motif of eight highly homologous variants appeared characteristic of ankylosing spondylitis blood.

Only a few counts were recorded for this clonotype. Its target is unknown. One entry per CDR3 protein results from TCRdb running MiXCR on the 5' RACE reads. The repertoire has roughly 400,000 distinct CDR3 sequences, more than 20% of them found once; the top ten carry about 16%. The ends were cut back, 3 bases at V and 4 bases at J, with 11 bases in the middle. This CDR3 is built from 14 residues. What was sequenced was blood, either unsorted or a sorted T cell fraction (not recorded which). V and J are TRBV12-3 or TRBV12-4 and TRBJ2-3; a weak D match, TRBD2 (6 bases). The origin of this receptor is a male donor with ankylosing spondylitis. As DNA, the CDR3 is TGTGCCAGCAGTTTGGGGGACTGGTCAGATACGCAGTATTTT. As protein: CASSLGDWSDTQYF.